These T cell receptor beta chains were read from a single sample in a study of T-cell memory formation after mild COVID-19. Each CDR3 protein is one row after TCRdb ran MiXCR on the 5' RACE reads. The sample holds about 430,000 distinct CDR3 sequences, approximately 19% seen once. Material for sequencing was PBMCs or a T cell subset sorted from them (not recorded which). The receptors derive from a man aged 18 to 30 who had mild COVID-19 (a few samples of this study predate the infection). Cell type and time point are not known. Each CDR3 is given with its conserved first and last residue. The D gene is left open where the match is weak. Clone size is given for some rows only: seen once, a few or many times, or a class if the clone is expanded.

v_call	d_call	j_call	clone_size	cdr3_aa	cdr3_nt
TRBV10-3	.	TRBJ2-1	.	CAISEGGPNEQFF	TGTGCCATCAGTGAGGGGGGGCCGAATGAGCAGTTCTTC
TRBV27	TRBD1	TRBJ1-2	few	CASSYRGANYGYTF	TGTGCCAGCAGTTACAGGGGAGCTAACTATGGCTACACCTTC
TRBV6-6	TRBD2	TRBJ2-1	few	CATTGLVEGEQFF	TGTGCCACCACCGGACTAGTGGAAGGTGAGCAGTTCTTC
TRBV6-5	TRBD1	TRBJ1-2	.	CASSEMTGKDGYTF	TGTGCCAGCAGTGAAATGACAGGGAAGGATGGCTACACCTTC
TRBV28	.	TRBJ2-3	few	CASRAGGITDTQYF	TGTGCCAGCAGGGCCGGGGGTATTACAGATACGCAGTATTTT
TRBV5-1	.	TRBJ1-1	few	CASSLRRMNTEAFF	TGCGCCAGCAGCTTGCGACGGATGAACACTGAAGCTTTCTTT
TRBV7-2	TRBD1	TRBJ2-5	few	CASRRGPGQGAWETQYF	TGTGCCAGCAGGCGCGGGCCGGGACAGGGGGCGTGGGAGACCCAGTACTTC
TRBV5-1	.	TRBJ1-5	few	CASSLGLGDQPQHF	TGCGCCAGCAGCCTGGGACTTGGCGATCAGCCCCAGCATTTT
TRBV7-2	.	TRBJ1-6	.	CASSYRRDDSPLHF	TGTGCCAGCAGCTACCGACGGGACGATTCACCCCTCCACTTT
TRBV20-1	.	TRBJ2-1	.	CSAFPTPGLAHEQFF	TGCAGTGCTTTCCCTACCCCCGGATTAGCGCATGAGCAGTTCTTC
TRBV4-3	.	TRBJ1-1	.	CASSQERLRATEAFF	TGCGCCAGCAGCCAAGAAAGACTCAGGGCGACTGAAGCTTTCTTT
TRBV5-1	.	TRBJ2-3	.	CASSSLLHDGTDTQYF	TGCGCCAGCAGCTCCCTCCTTCACGATGGCACAGATACGCAGTATTTT
TRBV19	TRBD2	TRBJ2-1	many	CASRPSSGQYNEQFF	TGTGCCAGTAGACCCTCTAGCGGCCAATACAATGAGCAGTTCTTC
TRBV30	TRBD2	TRBJ2-5	.	CAWSVGRGLETQYF	TGTGCCTGGAGTGTGGGGAGGGGACTAGAGACCCAGTACTTC
TRBV20-1	.	TRBJ1-3	.	CSAPAVGENTIYF	TGCAGTGCTCCTGCCGTAGGGGAAAACACCATATATTTT
TRBV20-1	.	TRBJ1-2	.	CSASTQRRGVGYGYTF	TGCAGTGCTAGCACCCAGAGGAGAGGAGTCGGCTATGGCTACACCTTC
TRBV6-2/TRBV6-3	TRBD1	TRBJ1-1	.	CASSKPGQGPEAFF	TGTGCCAGCAGTAAGCCGGGACAGGGCCCAGAAGCTTTCTTT
TRBV7-9	.	TRBJ1-6	.	CASSLALLESPLNF	TGTGCCAGCAGCTTAGCTCTGTTGGAATCACCCCTCAACTTT
TRBV4-3	TRBD1	TRBJ2-1	.	CASSRSRDSYEKFF	TGCGCCAGCAGCCGGTCCCGGGACAGCTATGAGAAGTTCTTC
TRBV20-1	.	TRBJ2-7	many	CSASPEYEQYF	TGCAGTGCTAGCCCCGAATACGAGCAGTACTTC
TRBV18	TRBD1	TRBJ2-1	many	CASSPTGGDNEQFF	TGTGCCAGCTCACCGACAGGGGGTGACAATGAGCAGTTCTTC
TRBV15	.	TRBJ1-5	.	CATSREASGQPQHF	TGTGCCACCAGCAGAGAGGCATCCGGGCAGCCCCAGCATTTT
TRBV18	.	TRBJ2-1	.	CASSPMIPRAHNEQFF	TGTGCCAGCTCACCAATGATCCCCAGGGCCCACAATGAGCAGTTCTTC
TRBV9	TRBD1	TRBJ2-1	few	CASSGTGKKQFF	TGTGCCAGCAGCGGGACAGGAAAGAAGCAGTTCTTC
TRBV7-3	.	TRBJ2-2	few	CASSLTLGGNTGELFF	TGTGCCAGCAGCTTAACCTTGGGGGGTAACACCGGGGAGCTGTTTTTT
TRBV20-1	.	TRBJ1-6	few	CSADGRSTYSPLHF	TGCAGTGCCGATGGGAGGTCCACCTATTCACCCCTCCACTTT